One T cell receptor (beta chain) is described in this entry. Antigen specificity is unknown. The data were obtained in a study of T cell responses to AZD1222 COVID-19 vaccine. Findings and caveats of the study: The span of vaccine-associated CD4 TCRs extended across spike, with dominance at 160-218 and 743-854. Only six individuals given AZD1222 were seropositive at baseline. Reports indicate that nearly half of spike-specific TCRs are directed at unmutated variant regions. Clonal diversity may have been underestimated, and the donors were mostly white British, with more females than males.

Using immunoSEQ multiplex PCR, the repertoire was profiled, and TCRdb retains in-frame clones only, with some absent. The sample holds roughly 120,000 clones, 91% seen once. The CDR3 is made up of 13 amino acids. The germline gives CDR1 SNHLY, CDR2 FYNNEI. V dropped 2 bases and J dropped 6 bases, with 10 bases sitting between them. V gene TRBV2 combines with J gene TRBJ1-2; no clear D. The sequence was obtained from an adult in good health. The specimen was peripheral blood, collected on day 0 of AZD1222 vaccination. The CDR3 DNA follows: TGTGCCAGCAGTGAACAACGATTGGATGGCTACACCTTC. Protein: CASSEQRLDGYTF.